These T cell receptor beta chains were read from a single sample in a study of shared clonotypes between healthy human individuals. Clones were sequenced by immunoSEQ multiplex PCR, and TCRdb holds only the in-frame ones, with some missing. The sample contains roughly 2,300,000 clones, less than 95% of which appear only once. Sequenced input: naive CD4+ T cells from PBMCs. The receptor source for this set is a man in his late teens or twenties in good health. Some clones in this sample may be carry-over from other donors' samples. Both conserved end residues are part of each CDR3. A D gene is named only where the DNA matches it firmly.

j_gene,d_gene,len,v_gene,CDR3aa,CDR3nt
TRBJ2-7,NA,13,TRBV10-1,CASSLQGWNEQYF,TGCGCCAGCAGTTTACAGGGATGGAACGAGCAGTACTTC
TRBJ2-7,NA,14,TRBV6-4,CASSLHYGSYEQYF,TGTGCCAGCAGTCTTCATTACGGCTCCTACGAGCAGTACTTC
TRBJ2-5,TRBD2,14,TRBV6-6,CASEPLAGVETQYF,TGTGCCAGCGAGCCCTTAGCGGGAGTTGAGACCCAGTACTTC
TRBJ2-7,NA,15,TRBV27,CASSLKAGGSYEQYF,TGTGCCAGCAGTTTAAAAGCTGGAGGATCCTACGAGCAGTACTTC
TRBJ1-4,NA,14,TRBV5-8,CASSPDTNNEKLFF,TGTGCCAGCAGCCCGGACACAAATAATGAAAAACTGTTTTTT
TRBJ1-1,NA,13,TRBV6-1,CASSDLRVTEAFF,TGTGCCAGCAGTGATCTAAGGGTGACTGAAGCTTTCTTT
TRBJ2-7,NA,12,TRBV5-4,CASGQLNYEQYF,TGTGCCAGCGGACAACTTAACTACGAGCAGTACTTC
TRBJ1-5,NA,11,TRBV6-1,CASDNNQPQHF,TGTGCCAGCGACAACAATCAGCCCCAGCATTTT
TRBJ2-4,NA,14,TRBV5-1,CASSSGRQSNIQYF,TGCGCCAGCAGTTCAGGACGACAGTCAAACATTCAGTACTTC
TRBJ2-5,NA,13,TRBV6-6,CASSRLDQETQYF,TGTGCCAGCAGTCGACTAGATCAAGAGACCCAGTACTTC
TRBJ2-1,TRBD2,14,TRBV7-2,CASSSSSGSGEQFF,TGTGCCAGCAGCTCCTCGAGCGGGAGTGGTGAGCAGTTCTTC
TRBJ1-5,NA,15,TRBV28,CASRPATRDHQPQHF,TGTGCCAGCAGACCAGCCACCAGGGACCATCAGCCCCAGCATTTT
TRBJ2-1,NA,13,TRBV7-9,CASSVARLNEQFF,TGTGCCAGCAGCGTAGCTAGGTTGAATGAGCAGTTCTTC
TRBJ2-5,NA,10,TRBV29-1,CSVTQETQYF,TGCAGCGTCACCCAAGAGACCCAGTACTTC
TRBJ2-2,TRBD2,17,TRBV14,CASSLPGLAGVTGELFF,TGTGCCAGCAGCCTCCCGGGACTAGCGGGAGTCACCGGGGAGCTGTTTTTT
TRBJ1-4,NA,15,TRBV7-8,CASSPYAATNEKLFF,TGTGCCAGCAGCCCCTACGCTGCAACTAATGAAAAACTGTTTTTT